This TCR beta chain is drawn from a study of human T cells and chemical hapten exposure. Study-wide context: Enrolled patients were predominantly female and had alopecia areata, totalis or universalis. Per-sample TCR yields varied mainly from small pooled library volume differences.

Sample time point: patch test 1, 2 weeks after DPC sensitization. Treatment in this sample: therapeutic diphenylcyclopropenone sensitization with weekly scalp DPC. This clonotype was seen repeatedly, ten times or more. Trimming stripped 7 bases from V and 5 bases from J, with 18 bases between. CDR1 SEHNR and CDR2 FQNEAQ come from the germline V gene (reference sequence). The CDR3 consists of 15 residues. For the library, individual cDNA molecules each received unique molecular identifiers. TCRdb passed the RACE reads through MiXCR, listing each CDR3 protein once. The sample lists around 150,000 distinct CDR3 sequences, about 15% occurring once.

This chain connects TRBV7-9 to TRBJ2-1; perhaps TRBD2 as D (6 bases). The TCR originated in a woman in her thirties with alopecia areata. Some clones in this sample may be carry-over from other donors' samples. This material consisted of whole blood, taken in connection with sensitization to the hapten diphenylcyclopropenone (DPC). CDR3 DNA: TGTGCCAGCATTGGGGCCGGGAGTCCGCACAATGAGCAGTTCTTC. The encoded protein is CASIGAGSPHNEQFF. Combining the CDR3 with reference TRBV7-9 and TRBJ2-1 gives the whole variable domain DTGVSQNPRHKITKRGQNVTFRCDPISEHNRLYWYRQTLGQGPEFLTYFQNEAQLEKSRLLSDRFSAERPKGSFSTLEIQRTEQGDSAMYLCASIGAGSPHNEQFFGPGTRLTVL.